These 10 T cell receptor beta chains share one sample of origin, sequenced in a study of OX40 agonist ivuxolimab in advanced cancers. The method was immunoSEQ multiplex PCR; TCRdb's version includes in-frame clones alone and lacks a portion of them. This sample carries about 80,000 clones, around 87% of them seen once, and the ten largest clones take about 0.32%. The sequenced sample was CD4+ or CD8+ T cells sorted from blood, obtained in a trial of the OX40 agonist ivuxolimab. The source of these receptors is an adult with an advanced solid tumor such as melanoma, head and neck, liver or kidney cancer.

The chain combines TRBV5-1 with TRBJ1-1; D not resolved. The CDR3 totals 16 residues. The germline CDR1 and CDR2 sequences are SGHRS and YFSETQ. V lost 0 bases to trimming and J lost 1 base, with 13 bases between them. In DNA, the CDR3 is TGCGCCAGCAGCTTGGGGTCTGCCCCGTCGAACACTGAAGCTTTCTTT. Translation: CASSLGSAPSNTEAFF.

The chain couples TRBV28 to TRBJ1-6; possible D gene TRBD1, 6 bases. Germline V gene data show CDR1 as MDHEN and CDR2 as SYDVKM. The CDR3 has 17 amino acids. V dropped 8 bases and J dropped 4 bases, with 21 bases sitting between them. The CDR3 region has the DNA TGTGCCAGCCTCCCCAGACAGGCCGTGTTGTATAATTCACCCCTCCACTTT. It is translated as CASLPRQAVLYNSPLHF.

This sequence joins TRBV15 and TRBJ2-5; TRBD2 aligns across 14 bases. CDR1 and CDR2 from the germline V gene are LNHNV and YYDKDF (reference sequence). V lost 1 base to trimming and J lost 1 base; unmatched junction nucleotides: 2. The CDR3 has 17 amino acids. In DNA form, the CDR3 reads TGTGCCACCAGCAGAGGGGGGACTAGCGGGGGCCAAGAGACCCAGTACTTC. It codes for CATSRGGTSGGQETQYF.

The CDR3 region is CASSGAGGRIQYF. Here the CDR3 DNA reads TGTGCCAGCAGCGGGGCTGGAGGCCGCATTCAGTACTTC. The V call is TRBV11-2, the J call TRBJ2-4; D may correspond to TRBD1 or TRBD2 (5 bases each). The CDR3 runs 13 residues. Germline CDR1 and CDR2: SGHAT and FQNNGV. Trimming pared 5 bases from V and 9 bases from J, leaving 14 bases between.

The chain is built from TRBV5-6 and TRBJ1-2, with D maybe TRBD1 (6 bases). Germline V gene lookup returns CDR1 SGHDT and CDR2 YYEEEE. This CDR3 comprises 15 residues. The V end lost 3 bases, the J end lost 6 bases, and 18 bases lay between the germline ends. This CDR3 is CASSCAVRGLDGYTF. CDR3 sequence (DNA): TGTGCCAGCAGCTGCGCGGTCAGGGGATTAGATGGCTACACCTTC. Variable domain in full (rest from reference TRBV5-6 and TRBJ1-2): DAGVTQSPTHLIKTRGQQVTLRCSPKSGHDTVSWYQQALGQGPQFIFQYYEEEERQRGNFPDRFSGHQFPNYSSELNVNALLLGDSALYLCASSCAVRGLDGYTFGSGTRLTVV.

The gene calls are TRBV6-5 and TRBJ2-5; 8 bases agree with TRBD1. The J call could be wrong; TRBJ2-7 is a better fit for the DNA end. The CDR3 totals 15 residues. Germline CDR1 MNHEY, CDR2 SVGAGI. The CDR3 sequence is CASSSGGTGPYEQYF. The CDR3 region has the DNA TGTGCCAGCAGCTCAGGAGGGACAGGCCCTTACGAGCAGTACTTC.

Here the CDR3 reads CASSLDRLSTF. CDR3 coding DNA: TGTGCCAGCAGCTTAGATCGTTTGAGCACCTTC. The rearrangement links TRBV7-2 to TRBJ1-2; D is unresolved. V lost 1 base and J 13 bases, leaving 10 bases between the germline ends. The CDR3 length is 11 residues. Per the germline V gene, CDR1 is SGHTA and CDR2 is FQGNSA.

V is TRBV5-1 and J is TRBJ2-1; D possibly matches TRBD1 or TRBD2 (5 bases each). Trimming shortened V by 4 bases and J by 4 bases, and 12 bases separated the two germline ends. Germline lookup yields CDR1 SGHRS and CDR2 YFSETQ. CDR3 length equals 14 residues. As DNA, the CDR3 is TGCGCCAGCAGCCCTGGGACGGTGTACAATGAGCAGTTCTTC. Its protein product is CASSPGTVYNEQFF.

The chain is built from TRBV6-5 and TRBJ2-7, with D possibly TRBD1 on 5 matching bases. The CDR3 sequence is 15 residues long. Germline CDR1 is MNHEY and CDR2 is SVGAGI. Trimming took 5 bases from V and 0 from J, leaving 14 bases between them. CDR3 protein: CASSRYRIRSYEQYF. The CDR3 coding sequence is TGTGCCAGCAGTCGGTACAGGATCCGCTCCTACGAGCAGTACTTC.

The chain uses TRBV9 and TRBJ1-6; 7 nucleotides agree with TRBD1. The length of the CDR3 is 15 residues. Germline-derived CDR1 and CDR2 are SGDLS and YYNGEE. V shed 3 bases and J 7 bases; nucleotides not matched to a gene: 7. CDR3 in amino acids: CASSASGTVNSPLHF. In DNA, the CDR3 is TGTGCCAGCAGCGCATCCGGGACAGTAAATTCACCCCTCCACTTT.